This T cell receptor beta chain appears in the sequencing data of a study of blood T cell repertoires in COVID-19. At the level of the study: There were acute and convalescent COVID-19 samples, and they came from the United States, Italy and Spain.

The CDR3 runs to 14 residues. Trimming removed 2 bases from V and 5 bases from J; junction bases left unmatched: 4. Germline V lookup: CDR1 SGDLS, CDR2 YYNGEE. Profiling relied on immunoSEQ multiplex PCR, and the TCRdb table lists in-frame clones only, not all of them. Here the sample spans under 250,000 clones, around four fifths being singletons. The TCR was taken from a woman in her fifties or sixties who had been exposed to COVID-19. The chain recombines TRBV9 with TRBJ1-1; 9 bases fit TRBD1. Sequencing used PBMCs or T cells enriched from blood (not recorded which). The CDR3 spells CASSVGTGRTEAFF. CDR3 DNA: TGTGCCAGCAGCGTCGGGACAGGGAGGACTGAAGCTTTCTTT.